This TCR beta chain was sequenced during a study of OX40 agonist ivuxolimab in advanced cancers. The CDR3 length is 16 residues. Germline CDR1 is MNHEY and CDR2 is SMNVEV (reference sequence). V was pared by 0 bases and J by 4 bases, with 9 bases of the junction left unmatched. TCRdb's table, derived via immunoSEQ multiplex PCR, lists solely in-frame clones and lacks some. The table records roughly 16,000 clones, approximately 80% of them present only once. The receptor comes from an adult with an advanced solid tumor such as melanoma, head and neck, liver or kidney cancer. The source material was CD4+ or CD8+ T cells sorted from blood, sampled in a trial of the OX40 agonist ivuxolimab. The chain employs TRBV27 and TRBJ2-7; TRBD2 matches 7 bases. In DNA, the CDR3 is TGTGCCAGCAGTTTATCCCCCCCTCCCGGGGGGTACGAGCAGTACTTC. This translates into CASSLSPPPGGYEQYF.